The 21 T cell receptor beta chains below come from one sample, sequenced in a study of cytomegalovirus exposure and HLA in healthy donors. PCR was performed using 60 Vbeta and 13 Jbeta primers. Assay: immunoSEQ multiplex PCR; the TCRdb copy retains only in-frame clones and omits some. The table records 100,000 to 150,000 clones, 75% to 85% of them present only once. Sequenced input: PBMCs. These receptors all come from a girl aged 2-10 years in good health and CMV-seronegative.

V and J are TRBV30 and TRBJ1-5; possible D gene TRBD1, 5 bases. In germline, CDR1 is GTSNPN, CDR2 SVGIG (reference sequence). With 3 bases removed from V and 0 bases from J, the gap between germline ends came to 12 bases. The CDR3 has 15 residues. In DNA form, the CDR3 reads TGTGCCTGGAGCCCAGGGCCCTATAGCAATCAGCCCCAGCATTTT. Residues: CAWSPGPYSNQPQHF.

The V and J genes are TRBV7-9 and TRBJ2-7, with D perhaps TRBD2 (5 bases). Trimming shortened V by 11 bases and J by 2 bases, and 10 bases separated the two germline ends. This CDR3 spans 11 amino acids. CDR1 is SEHNR, CDR2 FQNEAQ, per germline (reference sequence). The DNA of the CDR3 is TGTGCCGTAACCGGGACCTACGAGCAGTACTTC. Protein product: CAVTGTYEQYF.

The chain recombines TRBV7-2 with TRBJ2-7; 8 nucleotides line up with TRBD1. Losses at the gene ends were 0 bases for V and 3 bases for J; bases not matched to a gene: 7. The CDR3 contains 16 residues. Germline CDR1 reads SGHTA; CDR2 reads FQGNSA. DNA for the CDR3: TGTGCCAGCAGCTTAGCAGGACAGGGTCGGATCTACGAGCAGTACTTC. Translated: CASSLAGQGRIYEQYF.

Here the CDR3 DNA reads TGTGCCAGTAGTATTTGGGCTAGCGGGGGGAGTGAGCAGTTCTTC. It is translated as CASSIWASGGSEQFF. The chain couples TRBV19 to TRBJ2-1, with 11 bases that match TRBD2. CDR3 length: 15 residues. Germline CDR1 LNHDA, CDR2 SQIVND (reference sequence). J lost 9 bases, V lost 3 bases, and 7 bases had no gene match.

This chain links TRBV9 with TRBJ2-7, with D unresolved. This CDR3 region has 12 residues. The germline V and J ends were trimmed by 3 bases and 0 bases, with 4 bases remaining between them. Germline V gene lookup returns CDR1 SGDLS and CDR2 YYNGEE. The DNA for the CDR3 is TGTGCCAGCAGCGGCAGCTCCTACGAGCAGTACTTC. This encodes CASSGSSYEQYF.

This clone occurred a few times. The chain uses TRBV29-1 and TRBJ2-5; TRBD2 matches 7 bases. V lost 5 bases, J lost 11 bases, and 14 bases stayed unmatched. Germline loops: CDR1 SQVTM, CDR2 ANQGSEA. The CDR3 has 13 amino acids. In nucleotides, the CDR3 is TGCAGCGTTCGGTTGGCCCAACGGGGGGAGCAGTACTTC. This sequence encodes CSVRLAQRGEQYF.

V is TRBV27 and J is TRBJ2-1; TRBD2 matches at 11 bases. The CDR3 is made up of 17 amino acids. V lost 6 bases, J lost 3 bases, and 10 bases stayed unmatched. Germline V lookup: CDR1 MNHEY, CDR2 SMNVEV (reference sequence). This CDR3 is CASSPTPGTSGYNEQFF. The DNA for the CDR3 is TGTGCCAGCAGCCCGACCCCCGGGACTAGCGGCTACAATGAGCAGTTCTTC.

CDR3 nucleotide sequence: TGTGCCAGCAGCTTAGGTGGAGGGGGCAGTCCTAATGAAAAACTGTTTTTT. It codes for CASSLGGGGSPNEKLFF. The chain links TRBV7-8 to TRBJ1-4, with 7 bases identical to TRBD1. The CDR3 covers 17 residues. V lost 1 base to trimming and J lost 3 bases; unmatched junction nucleotides: 8. Germline V lookup: CDR1 SGHVS, CDR2 FQNEAQ. Combining the CDR3 with reference TRBV7-8 and TRBJ1-4 gives the whole variable domain GAGVSQSPRYKVAKRGQDVALRCDPISGHVSLFWYQQALGQGPEFLTYFQNEAQLDKSGLPSDRFFAERPEGSVSTLKIQRTQQEDSAVYLCASSLGGGGSPNEKLFFGSGTQLSVL.

The rearrangement links TRBV27 to TRBJ1-2; 7 bases fit TRBD1. With 3 bases clipped from V and 4 bases from J, the junction kept 8 bases outside the gene matches. CDR3 size: 15 residues. Germline V gene lookup returns CDR1 MNHEY and CDR2 SMNVEV (reference sequence). The DNA of the CDR3 is TGTGCCAGCAGTTTCACAGGGGCCCCTATCTATGGCTACACCTTC. Amino acid sequence: CASSFTGAPIYGYTF.

This clone was found a few times. The chain is built from TRBV5-4 and TRBJ2-7, with 12 bases aligning to TRBD2. This CDR3 region has 11 residues. Germline V lookup: CDR1 SGHNT, CDR2 YYREEE (reference sequence). The trim removed 10 bases at V and 5 bases at J, leaving 1 base unmatched. The CDR3 coding sequence is TGTGCCTGGACTAGCGGGAACGAGCAGTACTTC. Amino acid sequence: CAWTSGNEQYF.

A remark on this clone: One end of the junction does not line up with germline, which may come from a read error. The sample carries other DNA sequences with the same CDR3. The chain uses TRBV7-2 and TRBJ1-6; tentatively, D is TRBD1 (5 bases). This CDR3 has 16 amino acids. CDR1 is SGHTA, CDR2 FQGNSA, per germline. The CDR3 DNA sequence: TGTGCCAGCAGCTTCCTCACAGGAAAATCTAATTCCCCCCTCCACTTT. Translating gives CASSFLTGKSNSPLHF.

J is TRBJ2-5 and V is TRBV27, with 16 bases lining up with TRBD2. CDR1 MNHEY and CDR2 SMNVEV come from the germline V gene (reference sequence). This CDR3 comprises 21 residues. After removal of 4 bases from V and 3 bases from J, the junction contained 17 bases not matched to a gene. This chain's CDR3 is CASSSFNLPGTSGRAKETQYF. The CDR3 DNA sequence: TGTGCCAGCAGTTCCTTTAACCTTCCCGGGACTAGCGGGAGGGCTAAAGAGACCCAGTACTTC.

To note about this clone: Within the sample, other DNA sequences also encode this same CDR3. The chain couples TRBV6-5 to TRBJ2-7; 11 bases are shared with TRBD1. The CDR3 length is 15 residues. Germline V gene sequence: CDR1 MNHEY, CDR2 SVGAGI. The V gene end was trimmed by 2 bases and the J gene end by 3 bases; junction bases not matched to a gene: 3. For the CDR3, the DNA is TGTGCCAGCAGTTACCGGGGACAGGGGGTCTACGAGCAGTACTTC. Encoded protein: CASSYRGQGVYEQYF.

V and J are TRBV18 and TRBJ2-5; 8 bases are a match to TRBD2. CDR3 length equals 15 residues. From germline, CDR1 is KGHSH and CDR2 LQKENI. Unmatched junction bases numbered 3, after V lost 3 bases and J lost 0 bases. The CDR3 here is CASSPSGVHQETQYF. The DNA for the CDR3 is TGTGCCAGCTCACCTAGCGGGGTTCACCAAGAGACCCAGTACTTC.

CDR3 sequence (DNA): TGTGCCAGCAACCCTAGGGCCGCGGGCACCGGGGAGCTGTTTTTT. Translating gives CASNPRAAGTGELFF. V and J are TRBV27 and TRBJ2-2, with a tentative D call TRBD2 (5 bases). Germline V gives CDR1 MNHEY, CDR2 SMNVEV (reference sequence). The CDR3 spans 15 residues. The V end lost 7 bases, the J end lost 4 bases, and 16 bases lay between the germline ends.

The rearrangement joins TRBV9 to TRBJ2-5, with D perhaps TRBD2 (5 bases). Germline-derived CDR1 and CDR2 are SGDLS and YYNGEE. The V end lost 3 bases, the J end lost 5 bases, and 14 bases lay between the germline ends. There are 14 residues in the CDR3. CDR3 sequence: CASSAGNGRETQYF. In nucleotides, the CDR3 is TGTGCCAGCAGCGCGGGGAACGGGCGTGAGACCCAGTACTTC.

The J gene is TRBJ2-6, the V gene TRBV4-3; perhaps TRBD1 as D (6 bases). Trimming left V 4 bases short and J 1 base short, with 11 bases between. The germline gives CDR1 LGHNA, CDR2 YSLEER. This CDR3 spans 16 amino acids. The CDR3, as DNA: TGCGCCAGCAGCCCGCAACAGGGATCTGGGGCCAACGTCCTGACTTTC. Its translation is CASSPQQGSGANVLTF.

The rearrangement links TRBV14 to TRBJ1-1; maybe TRBD1 (5 bases). Trimming removed 1 base at V and 4 bases at J, with 10 bases between. From germline, CDR1 is SGHDN and CDR2 FVKESK. The CDR3 runs 14 residues. CDR3 coding DNA: TGTGCCAGCAGCCAAGTGGGCAGGGTCACTGAAGCTTTCTTT. This gives the protein CASSQVGRVTEAFF.

The rearrangement uses TRBV5-1 and TRBJ2-5, with D perhaps matching TRBD2 (5 bases). V lost 0 bases and J lost 5, with 14 bases in between. CDR1 is SGHRS, CDR2 YFSETQ, per germline. This CDR3 comprises 15 residues. As DNA, the CDR3 is TGCGCCAGCAGCTTGGCCGGGATGACCTTGGAGACCCAGTACTTC. Its translation: CASSLAGMTLETQYF.

This chain connects TRBV4-3 to TRBJ2-2; 12 nucleotides agree with TRBD2. There are 16 residues in the CDR3. After removal of 0 bases from V and 6 bases from J, the junction contained 2 bases not matched to a gene. Germline loops: CDR1 LGHNA, CDR2 YSLEER. The DNA of the CDR3 is TGCGCCAGCAGCCAAGATCCTAGCGGGGGGGCCGGGGAGCTGTTTTTT. Amino acids: CASSQDPSGGAGELFF.

This chain connects TRBV7-9 to TRBJ2-7; no clear D. The CDR3 sequence is 15 residues long. The ends were cut back, 1 base at V and 11 bases at J, with 21 bases in the middle. Germline assignment: CDR1 SEHNR and CDR2 FQNEAQ (reference sequence). CDR3 bases: TGTGCCAGCAGCTTAGAGGCTAGAAAGTCGGTGGAAAAGTACTTC. This translates into CASSLEARKSVEKYF. Full variable domain (outside the CDR3, taken from reference TRBV7-9 and TRBJ2-7): DTGVSQNPRHKITKRGQNVTFRCDPISEHNRLYWYRQTLGQGPEFLTYFQNEAQLEKSRLLSDRFSAERPKGSFSTLEIQRTEQGDSAMYLCASSLEARKSVEKYFGPGTRLTVT.